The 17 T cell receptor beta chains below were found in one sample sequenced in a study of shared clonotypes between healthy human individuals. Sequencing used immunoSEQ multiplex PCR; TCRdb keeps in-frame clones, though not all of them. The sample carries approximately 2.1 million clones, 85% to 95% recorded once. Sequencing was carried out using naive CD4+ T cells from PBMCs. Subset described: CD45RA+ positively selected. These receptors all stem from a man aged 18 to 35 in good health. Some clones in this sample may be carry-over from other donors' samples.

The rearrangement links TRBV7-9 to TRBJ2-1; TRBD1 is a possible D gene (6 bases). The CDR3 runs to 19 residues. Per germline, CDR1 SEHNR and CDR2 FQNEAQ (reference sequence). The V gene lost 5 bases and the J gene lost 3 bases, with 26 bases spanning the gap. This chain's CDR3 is CASSQPSLERGLIYNEQFF. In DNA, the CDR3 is TGTGCCAGCAGCCAACCCAGCCTTGAAAGGGGGTTGATCTACAATGAGCAGTTCTTC.

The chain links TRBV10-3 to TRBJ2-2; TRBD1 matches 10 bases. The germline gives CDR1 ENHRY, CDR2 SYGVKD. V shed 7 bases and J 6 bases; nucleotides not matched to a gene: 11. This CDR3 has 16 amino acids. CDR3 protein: CAIKEGQGITPGELFF. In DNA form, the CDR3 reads TGTGCCATCAAAGAGGGACAGGGGATTACCCCCGGGGAGCTGTTTTTT.

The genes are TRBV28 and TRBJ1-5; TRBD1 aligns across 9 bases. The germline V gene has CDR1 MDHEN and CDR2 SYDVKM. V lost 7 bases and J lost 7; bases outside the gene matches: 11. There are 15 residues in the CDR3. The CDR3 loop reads CASTPDRGRYQPQHF. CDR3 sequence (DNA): TGTGCCAGCACCCCGGACAGGGGACGATACCAGCCCCAGCATTTT.

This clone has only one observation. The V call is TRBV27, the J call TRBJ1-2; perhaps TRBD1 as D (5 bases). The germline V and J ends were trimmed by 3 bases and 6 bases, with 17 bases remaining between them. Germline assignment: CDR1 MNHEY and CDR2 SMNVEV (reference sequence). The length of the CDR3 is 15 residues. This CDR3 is CASSLSGLGWDGYTF. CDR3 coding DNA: TGTGCCAGCAGTTTGTCGGGGCTGGGGTGGGATGGCTACACCTTC.

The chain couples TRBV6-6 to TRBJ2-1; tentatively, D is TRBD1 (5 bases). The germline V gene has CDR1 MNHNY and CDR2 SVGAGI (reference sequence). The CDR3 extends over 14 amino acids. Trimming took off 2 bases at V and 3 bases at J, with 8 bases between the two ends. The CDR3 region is CASSYGQGYNEQFF. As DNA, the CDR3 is TGTGCCAGCAGTTACGGGCAGGGCTACAATGAGCAGTTCTTC.

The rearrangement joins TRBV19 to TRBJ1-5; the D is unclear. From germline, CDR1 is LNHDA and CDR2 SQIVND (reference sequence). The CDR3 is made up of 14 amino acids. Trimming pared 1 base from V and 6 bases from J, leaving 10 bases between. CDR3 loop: CASSIGWGAQPQHF. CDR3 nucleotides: TGTGCCAGTAGTATAGGATGGGGTGCTCAGCCCCAGCATTTT.

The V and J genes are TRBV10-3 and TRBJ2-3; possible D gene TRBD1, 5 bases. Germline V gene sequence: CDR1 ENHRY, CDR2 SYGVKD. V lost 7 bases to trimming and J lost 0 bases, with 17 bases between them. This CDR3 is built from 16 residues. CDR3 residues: CAITQGSIPSTDTQYF. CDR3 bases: TGTGCCATCACCCAGGGATCGATTCCTAGCACAGATACGCAGTATTTT.

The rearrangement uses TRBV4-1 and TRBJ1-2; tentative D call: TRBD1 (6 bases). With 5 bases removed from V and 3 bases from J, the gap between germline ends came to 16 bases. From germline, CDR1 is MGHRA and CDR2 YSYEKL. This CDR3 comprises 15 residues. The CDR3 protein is CASSEQGGRDYGYTF. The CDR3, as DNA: TGCGCCAGCAGCGAACAGGGTGGGAGGGACTATGGCTACACCTTC.

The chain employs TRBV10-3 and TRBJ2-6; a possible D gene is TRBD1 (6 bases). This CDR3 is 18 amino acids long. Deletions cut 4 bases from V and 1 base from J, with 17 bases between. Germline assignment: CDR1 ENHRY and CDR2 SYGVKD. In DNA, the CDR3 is TGTGCCATCAGTGTCACAGGGATCCCTCTATCTGGGGCCAACGTCCTGACTTTC. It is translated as CAISVTGIPLSGANVLTF.

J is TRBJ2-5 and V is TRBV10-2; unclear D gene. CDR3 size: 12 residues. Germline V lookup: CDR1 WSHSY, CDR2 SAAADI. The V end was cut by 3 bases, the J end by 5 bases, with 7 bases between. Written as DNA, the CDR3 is TGCGCCAGCAGTGATCCCACGGAGACCCAGTACTTC. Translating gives CASSDPTETQYF.

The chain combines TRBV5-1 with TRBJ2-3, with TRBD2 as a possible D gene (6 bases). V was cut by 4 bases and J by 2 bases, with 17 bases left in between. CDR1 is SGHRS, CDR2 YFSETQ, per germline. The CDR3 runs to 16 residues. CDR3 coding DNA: TGCGCCAGCAGCCTCCAGGGTAGCGGACACACAGATACGCAGTATTTT. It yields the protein CASSLQGSGHTDTQYF.

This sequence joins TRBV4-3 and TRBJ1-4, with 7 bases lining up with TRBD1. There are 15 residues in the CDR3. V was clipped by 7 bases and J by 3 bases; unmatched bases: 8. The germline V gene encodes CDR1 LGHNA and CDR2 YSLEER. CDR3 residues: CASTPNRGANEKLFF. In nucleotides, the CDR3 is TGCGCCAGCACACCAAACAGGGGAGCTAATGAAAAACTGTTTTTT.

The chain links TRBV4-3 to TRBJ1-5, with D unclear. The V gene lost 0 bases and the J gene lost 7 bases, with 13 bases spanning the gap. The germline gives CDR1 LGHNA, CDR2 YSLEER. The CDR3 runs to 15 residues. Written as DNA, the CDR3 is TGCGCCAGCAGCCAAGATTCATTCGGAGTCCAGCCCCAGCATTTT. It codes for CASSQDSFGVQPQHF.

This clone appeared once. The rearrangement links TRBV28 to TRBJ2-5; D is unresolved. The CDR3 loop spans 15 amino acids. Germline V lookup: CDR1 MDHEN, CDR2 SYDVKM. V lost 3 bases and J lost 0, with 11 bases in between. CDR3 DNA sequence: TGTGCCAGCAGTTTGAGGAGCTGGTACCAAGAGACCCAGTACTTC. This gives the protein CASSLRSWYQETQYF. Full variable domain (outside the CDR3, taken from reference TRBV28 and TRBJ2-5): DVKVTQSSRYLVKRTGEKVFLECVQDMDHENMFWYRQDPGLGLRLIYFSYDVKMKEKGDIPEGYSVSREKKERFSLILESASTNQTSMYLCASSLRSWYQETQYFGPGTRLLVL.

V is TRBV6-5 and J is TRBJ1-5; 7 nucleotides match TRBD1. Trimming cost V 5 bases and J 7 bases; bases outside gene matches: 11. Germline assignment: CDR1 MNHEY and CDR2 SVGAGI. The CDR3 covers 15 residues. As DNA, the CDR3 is TGTGCCAGCAGTACCCTACAGGGGCGATTCCAGCCCCAGCATTTT. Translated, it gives CASSTLQGRFQPQHF.

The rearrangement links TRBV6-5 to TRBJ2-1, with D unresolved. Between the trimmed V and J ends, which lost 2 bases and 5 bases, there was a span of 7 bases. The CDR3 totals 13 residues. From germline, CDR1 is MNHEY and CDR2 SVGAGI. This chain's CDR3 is CASSYSFDNEQFF. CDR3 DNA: TGTGCCAGCAGTTACAGCTTCGACAATGAGCAGTTCTTC.

In nucleotides, the CDR3 is TGTGCCAGCAGCTTATTGAGCGGCTTCACAGATACGCAGTATTTT. Its translation is CASSLLSGFTDTQYF. The chain links TRBV7-9 to TRBJ2-3, with D perhaps matching TRBD2 (5 bases). Germline V gene sequence: CDR1 SEHNR, CDR2 FQNEAQ (reference sequence). The length of the CDR3 is 15 residues. Trimming cost V 2 bases and J 2 bases, with 11 bases left between them.